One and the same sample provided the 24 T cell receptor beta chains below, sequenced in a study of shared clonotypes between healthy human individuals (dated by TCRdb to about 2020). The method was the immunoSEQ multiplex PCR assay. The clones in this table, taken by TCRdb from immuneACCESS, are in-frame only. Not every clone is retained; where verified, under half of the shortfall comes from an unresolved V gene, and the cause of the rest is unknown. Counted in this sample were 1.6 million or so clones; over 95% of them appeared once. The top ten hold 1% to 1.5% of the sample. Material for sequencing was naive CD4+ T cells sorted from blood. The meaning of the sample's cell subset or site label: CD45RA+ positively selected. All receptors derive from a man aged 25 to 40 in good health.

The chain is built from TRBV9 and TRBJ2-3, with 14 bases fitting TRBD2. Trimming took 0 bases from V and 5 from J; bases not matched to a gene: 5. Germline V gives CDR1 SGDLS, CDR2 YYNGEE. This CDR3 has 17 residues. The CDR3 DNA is TGTGCCAGCAGCGTAGGACCGGGACTAGCGGGAGAAGATACGCAGTATTTT. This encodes CASSVGPGLAGEDTQYF.

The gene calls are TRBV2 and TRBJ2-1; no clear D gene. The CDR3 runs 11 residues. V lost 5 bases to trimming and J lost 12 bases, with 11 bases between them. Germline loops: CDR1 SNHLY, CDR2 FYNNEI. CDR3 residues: CASSTVVGQFF. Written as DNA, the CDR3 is TGTGCCAGCAGTACCGTGGTAGGGCAGTTCTTC. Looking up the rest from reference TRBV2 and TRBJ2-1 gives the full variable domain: EPEVTQTPSHQVTQMGQEVILRCVPISNHLYFYWYRQILGQKVEFLVSFYNNEISEKSEIFDDQFSVERPDGSNFTLKIRSTKLEDSAMYFCASSTVVGQFFGPGTRLTVL.

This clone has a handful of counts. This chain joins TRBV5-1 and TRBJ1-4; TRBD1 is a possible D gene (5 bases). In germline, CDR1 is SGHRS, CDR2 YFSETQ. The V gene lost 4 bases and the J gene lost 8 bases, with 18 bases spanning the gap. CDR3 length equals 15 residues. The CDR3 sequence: CASSTGGTGEEKLFF. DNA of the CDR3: TGCGCCAGCAGCACCGGCGGCACAGGAGAGGAAAAACTGTTTTTT.

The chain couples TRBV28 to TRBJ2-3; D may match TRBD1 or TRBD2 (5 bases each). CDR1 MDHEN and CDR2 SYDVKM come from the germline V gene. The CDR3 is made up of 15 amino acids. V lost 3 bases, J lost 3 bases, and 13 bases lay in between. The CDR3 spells CASSFGGRSTDTQYF. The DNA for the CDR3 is TGTGCCAGCAGTTTTGGGGGAAGGTCAACAGATACGCAGTATTTT. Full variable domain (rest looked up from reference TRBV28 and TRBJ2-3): DVKVTQSSRYLVKRTGEKVFLECVQDMDHENMFWYRQDPGLGLRLIYFSYDVKMKEKGDIPEGYSVSREKKERFSLILESASTNQTSMYLCASSFGGRSTDTQYFGPGTRLTVL.

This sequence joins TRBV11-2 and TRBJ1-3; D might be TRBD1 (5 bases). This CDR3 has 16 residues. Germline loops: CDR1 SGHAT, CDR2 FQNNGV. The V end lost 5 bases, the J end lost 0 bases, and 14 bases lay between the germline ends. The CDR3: CASSPRRGLSGNTIYF. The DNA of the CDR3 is TGTGCCAGCAGCCCAAGGAGGGGCCTCTCTGGAAACACCATATATTTT.

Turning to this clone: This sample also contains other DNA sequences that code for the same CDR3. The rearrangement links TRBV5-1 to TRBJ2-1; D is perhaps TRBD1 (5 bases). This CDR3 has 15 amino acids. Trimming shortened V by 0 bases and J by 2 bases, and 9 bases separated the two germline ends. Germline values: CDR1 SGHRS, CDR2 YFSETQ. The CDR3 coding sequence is TGCGCCAGCAGCTTGGATGGCAGGGCCTACAATGAGCAGTTCTTC. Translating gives CASSLDGRAYNEQFF.

Here the CDR3 DNA reads TGTGCCAGCAGTGAACGGGGGGCGGACATTCAGTACTTC. It specifies CASSERGADIQYF. This chain links TRBV6-1 with TRBJ2-4, with TRBD2 as a possible D gene (7 bases). Trimming shortened V by 2 bases and J by 8 bases, and 10 bases separated the two germline ends. The germline CDR1 and CDR2 sequences are MNHNS and SASEGT. The CDR3 runs 13 residues.

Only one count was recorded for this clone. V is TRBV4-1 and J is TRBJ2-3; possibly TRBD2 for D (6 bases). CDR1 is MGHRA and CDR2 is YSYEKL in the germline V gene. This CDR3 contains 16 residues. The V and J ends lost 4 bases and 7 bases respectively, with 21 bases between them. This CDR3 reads CASSPRESVLGYTQYF. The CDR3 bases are TGCGCCAGCAGCCCGCGGGAATCAGTACTAGGCTATACGCAGTATTTT.

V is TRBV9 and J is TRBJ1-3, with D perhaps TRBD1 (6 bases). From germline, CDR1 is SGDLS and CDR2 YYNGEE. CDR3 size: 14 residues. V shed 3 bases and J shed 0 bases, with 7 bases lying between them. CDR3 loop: CASSDRVSGNTIYF. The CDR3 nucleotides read TGTGCCAGCAGCGACAGGGTCTCTGGAAACACCATATATTTT.

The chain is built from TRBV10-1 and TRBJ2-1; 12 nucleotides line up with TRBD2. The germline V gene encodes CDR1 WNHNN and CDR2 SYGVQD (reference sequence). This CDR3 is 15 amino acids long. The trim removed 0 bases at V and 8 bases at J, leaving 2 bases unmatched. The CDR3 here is CASSESTSGRYEQFF. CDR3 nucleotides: TGCGCCAGCAGTGAGTCGACTAGCGGGAGATATGAGCAGTTCTTC.

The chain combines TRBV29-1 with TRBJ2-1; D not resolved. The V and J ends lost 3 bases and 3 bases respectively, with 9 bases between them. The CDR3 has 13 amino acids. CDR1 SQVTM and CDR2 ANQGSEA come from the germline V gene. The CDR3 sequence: CSVDPMLYNEQFF. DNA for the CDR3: TGCAGCGTTGACCCGATGCTCTACAATGAGCAGTTCTTC.

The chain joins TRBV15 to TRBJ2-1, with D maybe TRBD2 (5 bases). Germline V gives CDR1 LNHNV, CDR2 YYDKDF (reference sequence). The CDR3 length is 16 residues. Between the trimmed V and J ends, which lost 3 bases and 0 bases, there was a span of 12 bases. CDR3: CATSSPSGSSYNEQFF. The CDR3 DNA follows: TGTGCCACCAGCAGTCCCTCGGGAAGCTCCTACAATGAGCAGTTCTTC.

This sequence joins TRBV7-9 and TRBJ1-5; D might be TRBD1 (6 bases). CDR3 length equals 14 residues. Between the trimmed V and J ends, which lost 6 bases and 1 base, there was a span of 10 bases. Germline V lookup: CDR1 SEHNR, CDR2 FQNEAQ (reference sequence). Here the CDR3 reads CASSQQGSNQPQHF. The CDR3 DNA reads TGTGCCAGCAGTCAACAGGGAAGCAATCAGCCCCAGCATTTT.

CDR3 sequence (DNA): TGTGCCAGCGGGGCGATTAATGAAAAACTGTTTTTT. Its translation: CASGAINEKLFF. The chain is built from TRBV5-4 and TRBJ1-4; tentatively, D is TRBD1 (5 bases). This CDR3 has 12 amino acids. Germline CDR1 SGHNT, CDR2 YYREEE (reference sequence). V gave up 7 bases and J gave up 4 bases, with 8 bases separating them.

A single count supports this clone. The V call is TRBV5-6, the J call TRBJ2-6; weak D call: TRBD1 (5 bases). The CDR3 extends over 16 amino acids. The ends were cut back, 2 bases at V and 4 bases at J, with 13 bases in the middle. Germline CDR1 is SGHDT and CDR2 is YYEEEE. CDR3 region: CASSFTIGAGANVLTF. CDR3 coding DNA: TGTGCCAGCAGCTTTACCATTGGGGCAGGGGCCAACGTCCTGACTTTC.

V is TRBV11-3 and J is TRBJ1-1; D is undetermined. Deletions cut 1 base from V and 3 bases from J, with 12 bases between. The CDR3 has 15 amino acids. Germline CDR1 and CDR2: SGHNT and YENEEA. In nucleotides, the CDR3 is TGTGCCAGCAGCTTAGGAGGTAAGGGAGACACTGAAGCTTTCTTT. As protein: CASSLGGKGDTEAFF.

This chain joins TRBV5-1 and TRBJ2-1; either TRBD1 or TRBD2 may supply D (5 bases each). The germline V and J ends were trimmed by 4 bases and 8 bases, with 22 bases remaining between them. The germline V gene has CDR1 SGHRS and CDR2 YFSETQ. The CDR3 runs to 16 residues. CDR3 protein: CASSANRPQTGHEQFF. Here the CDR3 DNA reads TGCGCCAGCAGCGCAAACCGGCCCCAAACGGGGCATGAGCAGTTCTTC.

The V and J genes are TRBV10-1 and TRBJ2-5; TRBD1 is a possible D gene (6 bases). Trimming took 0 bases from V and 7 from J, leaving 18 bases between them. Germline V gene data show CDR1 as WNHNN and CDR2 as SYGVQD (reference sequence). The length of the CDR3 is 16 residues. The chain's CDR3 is CASSESRTAPSGTQYF. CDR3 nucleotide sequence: TGCGCCAGCAGTGAGTCCCGGACAGCCCCATCTGGGACCCAGTACTTC.

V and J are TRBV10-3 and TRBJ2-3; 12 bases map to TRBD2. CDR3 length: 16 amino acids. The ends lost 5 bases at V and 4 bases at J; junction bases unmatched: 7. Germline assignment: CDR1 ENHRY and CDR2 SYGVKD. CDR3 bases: TGTGCCATCAGTCCAGCCGGGACTAGCGGGTCAGATACGCAGTATTTT. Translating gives CAISPAGTSGSDTQYF.

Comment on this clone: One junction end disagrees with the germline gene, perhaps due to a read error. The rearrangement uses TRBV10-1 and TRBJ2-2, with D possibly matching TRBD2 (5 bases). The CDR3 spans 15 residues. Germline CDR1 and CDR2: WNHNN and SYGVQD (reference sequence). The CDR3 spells CASSSRVANIGELFF. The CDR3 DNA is TGCGCCAGCAGTTCCCGGGTAGCGAACATCGGGGAGCTGTTTTTT.

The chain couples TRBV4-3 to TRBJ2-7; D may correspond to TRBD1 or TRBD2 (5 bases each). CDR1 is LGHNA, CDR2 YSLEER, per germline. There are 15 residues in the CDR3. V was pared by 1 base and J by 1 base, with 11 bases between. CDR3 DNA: TGCGCCAGCAGCCAAGGAGGGGCACAGTCCTACGAGCAGTACTTC. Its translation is CASSQGGAQSYEQYF.

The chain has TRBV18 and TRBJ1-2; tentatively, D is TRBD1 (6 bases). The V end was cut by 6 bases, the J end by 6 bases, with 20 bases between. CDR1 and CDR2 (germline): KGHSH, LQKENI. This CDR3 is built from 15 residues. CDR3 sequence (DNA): TGTGCCAGCTCCGTGGGAACAGGGCTACAGGATGGCTACACCTTC. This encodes CASSVGTGLQDGYTF.

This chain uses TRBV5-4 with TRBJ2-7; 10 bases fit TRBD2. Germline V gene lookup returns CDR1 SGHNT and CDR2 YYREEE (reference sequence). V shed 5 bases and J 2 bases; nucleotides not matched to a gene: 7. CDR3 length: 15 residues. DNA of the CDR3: TGTGCCAGCAGACTCGGGACTAGCGAGCCCTACGAGCAGTACTTC. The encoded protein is CASRLGTSEPYEQYF. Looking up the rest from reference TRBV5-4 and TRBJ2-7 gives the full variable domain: ETGVTQSPTHLIKTRGQQVTLRCSSQSGHNTVSWYQQALGQGPQFIFQYYREEENGRGNFPPRFSGLQFPNYSSELNVNALELDDSALYLCASRLGTSEPYEQYFGPGTRLTVT.

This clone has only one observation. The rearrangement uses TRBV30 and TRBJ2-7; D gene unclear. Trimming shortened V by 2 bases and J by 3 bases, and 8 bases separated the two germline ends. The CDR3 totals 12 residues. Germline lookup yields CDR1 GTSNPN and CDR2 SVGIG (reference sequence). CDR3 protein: CAWSHNNYEQYF. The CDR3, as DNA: TGTGCCTGGAGTCACAATAACTACGAGCAGTACTTC. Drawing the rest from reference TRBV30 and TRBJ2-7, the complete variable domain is SQTIHQWPATLVQPVGSPLSLECTVEGTSNPNLYWYRQAAGRGLQLLFYSVGIGQISSEVPQNLSASRPQDRQFILSSKKLLLSDSGFYLCAWSHNNYEQYFGPGTRLTVT.